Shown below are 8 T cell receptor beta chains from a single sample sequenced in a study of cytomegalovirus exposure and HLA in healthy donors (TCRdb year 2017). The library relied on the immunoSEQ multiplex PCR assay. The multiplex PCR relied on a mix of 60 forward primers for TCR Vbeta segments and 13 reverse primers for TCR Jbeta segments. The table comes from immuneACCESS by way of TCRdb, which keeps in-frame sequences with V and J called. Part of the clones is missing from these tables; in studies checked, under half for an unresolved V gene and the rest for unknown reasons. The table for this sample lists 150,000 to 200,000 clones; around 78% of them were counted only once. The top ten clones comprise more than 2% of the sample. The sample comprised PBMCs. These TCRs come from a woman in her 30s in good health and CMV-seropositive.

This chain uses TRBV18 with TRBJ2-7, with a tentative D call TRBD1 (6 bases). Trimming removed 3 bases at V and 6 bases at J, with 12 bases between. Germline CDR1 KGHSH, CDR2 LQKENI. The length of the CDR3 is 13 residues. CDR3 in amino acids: CASSPEVGAEQYF. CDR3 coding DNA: TGTGCCAGCTCACCCGAGGTGGGGGCCGAGCAGTACTTC. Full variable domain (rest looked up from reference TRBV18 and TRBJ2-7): NAGVMQNPRHLVRRRGQEARLRCSPMKGHSHVYWYRQLPEEGLKFMVYLQKENIIDESGMPKERFSAEFPKEGPSILRIQQVVRGDSAAYFCASSPEVGAEQYFGPGTRLTVT.

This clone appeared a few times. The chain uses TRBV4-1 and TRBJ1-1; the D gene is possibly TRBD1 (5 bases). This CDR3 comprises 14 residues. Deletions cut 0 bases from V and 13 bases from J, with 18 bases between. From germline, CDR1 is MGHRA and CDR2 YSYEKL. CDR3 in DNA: TGCGCCAGCAGCCAAGAGTCTCTGGCAGGGTTCCTTTTCTTT. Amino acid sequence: CASSQESLAGFLFF.

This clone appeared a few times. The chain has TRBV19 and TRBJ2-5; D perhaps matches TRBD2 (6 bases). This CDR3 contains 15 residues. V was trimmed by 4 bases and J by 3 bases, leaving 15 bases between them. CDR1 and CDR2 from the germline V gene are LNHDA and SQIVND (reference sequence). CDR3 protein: CASSTARDLKETQYF. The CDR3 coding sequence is TGTGCCAGTAGTACAGCGCGGGACCTAAAAGAGACCCAGTACTTC.

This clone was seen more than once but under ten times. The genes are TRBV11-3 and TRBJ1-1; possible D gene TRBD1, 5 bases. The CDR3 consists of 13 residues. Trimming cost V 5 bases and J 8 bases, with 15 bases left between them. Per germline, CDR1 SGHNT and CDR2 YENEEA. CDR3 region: CASSSRRDAEAFF. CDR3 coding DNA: TGTGCCAGCAGCAGCCGGAGGGACGCAGAAGCTTTCTTT.

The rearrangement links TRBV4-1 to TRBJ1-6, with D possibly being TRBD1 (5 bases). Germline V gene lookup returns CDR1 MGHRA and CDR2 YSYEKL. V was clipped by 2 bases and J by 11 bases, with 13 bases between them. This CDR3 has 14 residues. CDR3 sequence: CASSQNVGVAPLHF. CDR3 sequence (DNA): TGCGCCAGCAGCCAAAATGTAGGGGTGGCACCCCTCCACTTT.

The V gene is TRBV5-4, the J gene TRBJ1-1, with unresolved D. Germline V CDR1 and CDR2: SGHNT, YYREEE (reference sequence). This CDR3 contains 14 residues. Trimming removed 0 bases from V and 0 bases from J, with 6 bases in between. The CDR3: CASSLGALNTEAFF. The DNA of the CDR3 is TGTGCCAGCAGCTTGGGAGCTCTGAACACTGAAGCTTTCTTT. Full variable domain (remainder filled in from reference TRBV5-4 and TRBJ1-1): ETGVTQSPTHLIKTRGQQVTLRCSSQSGHNTVSWYQQALGQGPQFIFQYYREEENGRGNFPPRFSGLQFPNYSSELNVNALELDDSALYLCASSLGALNTEAFFGQGTRLTVV.

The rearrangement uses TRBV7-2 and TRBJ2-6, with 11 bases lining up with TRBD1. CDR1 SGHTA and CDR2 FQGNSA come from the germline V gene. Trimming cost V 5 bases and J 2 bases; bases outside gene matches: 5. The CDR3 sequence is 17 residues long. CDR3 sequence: CASSQGQGAAGANVLTF. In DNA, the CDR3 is TGTGCCAGCAGCCAAGGACAGGGGGCAGCTGGGGCCAACGTCCTGACTTTC. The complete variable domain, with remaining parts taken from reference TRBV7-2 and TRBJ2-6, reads GAGVSQSPSNKVTEKGKDVELRCDPISGHTALYWYRQSLGQGLEFLIYFQGNSAPDKSGLPSDRFSAERTGGSVSTLTIQRTQQEDSAVYLCASSQGQGAAGANVLTFGAGSRLTVL.

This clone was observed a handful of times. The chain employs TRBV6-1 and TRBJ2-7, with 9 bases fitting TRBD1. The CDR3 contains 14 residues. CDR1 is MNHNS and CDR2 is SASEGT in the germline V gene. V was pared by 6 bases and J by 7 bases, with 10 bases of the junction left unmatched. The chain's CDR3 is CASSLLQGAGEQYF. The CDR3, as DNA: TGTGCCAGCAGCTTGTTACAGGGGGCAGGGGAGCAGTACTTC.